Listed below are T cell receptor beta chains from one sample, sequenced in a study of T cells in Graves' hyperthyroidism and ophthalmopathy. TCRdb reprocessed the multiplex PCR reads via MiXCR and lists one record per CDR3 protein. The sample records roughly 740,000 distinct CDR3 sequences, around 17% being singletons. Material: blood. Receptors were obtained from a man younger than 30 with Graves' hyperthyroidism. Each CDR3 is given with its conserved first and last residue. Fields, in order: clone size, V gene, D gene, J gene, CDR3 protein, CDR3 DNA. A D gene is named only where the DNA matches it firmly. The size entry is marked missing in some rows and otherwise reads once, few, many or a size class.

>many|TRBV7-9|NA|TRBJ2-7
CASSPGVSREQYF
TGTGCCAGCAGCCCCGGGGTAAGCCGAGAGCAGTACTTC
>many|TRBV28|NA|TRBJ2-7
CASGGPNEQYF
TGTGCCAGCGGGGGGCCGAATGAGCAGTACTTC
>many|TRBV30|NA|TRBJ2-7
CAWSGEVYEQYF
TGTGCCTGGAGTGGGGAGGTTTACGAGCAGTACTTC
>many|TRBV20-1|NA|TRBJ2-2
CSAPLEANTGELFF
TGCAGTGCCCCCTTGGAGGCTAATACCGGGGAGCTGTTTTTT
>many|TRBV10-2|NA|TRBJ2-3
CASSESIGGGPSTDTQYF
TGCGCCAGCAGTGAGTCGATTGGAGGGGGCCCCTCCACAGATACGCAGTATTTT
>few|TRBV7-9|NA|TRBJ2-2
CASSPWGATGELFF
TGTGCCAGCAGCCCCTGGGGGGCCACCGGGGAGCTGTTTTTT
>NA|TRBV7-9|TRBD2|TRBJ2-3
CASSSPGGRAIDTQYF
TGTGCCAGCAGCTCCCCGGGCGGGAGGGCCATAGATACGCAGTATTTT
>NA|TRBV29-1|NA|TRBJ2-4
CSVVADPTEDIQYF
TGCAGCGTTGTAGCGGACCCGACGGAGGACATTCAGTACTTC
>many|TRBV12-3/TRBV12-4|NA|TRBJ2-3
CASSSLRGLVHLTDTQYF
TGTGCCAGCAGCTCTCTCCGGGGCTTAGTACACCTCACAGATACGCAGTATTTT
>few|TRBV28|NA|TRBJ1-5
CASSSMEGDQPQHF
TGTGCCAGCAGTTCCATGGAGGGGGATCAGCCCCAGCATTTT
>NA|TRBV6-2/TRBV6-3|NA|TRBJ1-1
CASSYSRAEAFF
TGTGCCAGCAGTTACTCAAGGGCTGAAGCTTTCTTT
>NA|TRBV7-9|NA|TRBJ2-2
CASSFLGRGNTGELFF
TGTGCCAGCAGCTTCTTGGGCAGGGGGAACACCGGGGAGCTGTTTTTT
>few|TRBV7-9|NA|TRBJ2-6
CASSLGRVGANVLTF
TGTGCCAGCAGCTTAGGGAGGGTTGGGGCCAACGTCCTGACTTTC
>few|TRBV6-5|NA|TRBJ2-7
CASSWGRTGYEQYF
TGTGCCAGCAGTTGGGGGAGAACTGGCTACGAGCAGTACTTC
>many|TRBV20-1|TRBD2|TRBJ2-5
CSAHLARSGRTMETQYF
TGCAGTGCGCACCTCGCCAGAAGCGGGAGGACTATGGAGACCCAGTACTTC
>NA|TRBV20-1|TRBD2|TRBJ2-3
CSARDGPGLARVDTQYF
TGCAGTGCTAGAGACGGACCGGGACTAGCCCGCGTAGATACGCAGTATTTT
>many|TRBV28|NA|TRBJ2-7
CASSPPRARRHEQYF
TGTGCCAGCAGTCCCCCCCGGGCCAGAAGGCACGAGCAGTACTTC
>few|TRBV2|TRBD1|TRBJ2-6
CASSVGQPSGANVLTF
TGTGCCAGCAGTGTGGGACAGCCCTCTGGGGCCAACGTCCTGACTTTC
>many|TRBV12-3/TRBV12-4|TRBD1|TRBJ2-3
CASSLGQARGTQYF
TGTGCCAGCAGTCTGGGACAGGCAAGGGGTACGCAGTATTTT
>many|TRBV3-1|NA|TRBJ2-7
CASSQEYGSSYEQYF
TGTGCCAGCAGCCAAGAATACGGGAGCTCCTACGAGCAGTACTTC